This T cell receptor beta chain originates from a study of CXCR3-negative and CXCR3-positive naive CD8 T cells (dated by TCRdb to between 2018 and 2021). Some background on the complete study: In total, 110 million to 150 million TRB reads were obtained, corresponding to roughly 1.5 +/- 0.3 million reads per library. The diversity and physicochemical repertoire analyses included 11 donors pooled from two independent experiments. Naive subsets from 5 or 6 donors and memory cells from 3 donors were included in the TRBV-TRBJ cluster analysis. What the work shows at the level of the full study, not this receptor alone: Within the same donor, TRBV-TRBJ usage looked similar between naive CXCR3-negative and CXCR3-positive cells, but memory cells had distinct patterns. CXCR3 expression partially decreased after cryopreservation, so most assays used freshly isolated PBMCs. Repertoire diversity was comparably high in both naive subsets but much lower in memory CD8+ T cells. Surface CD5, linked to self-reactivity in mice, was comparable between naive subsets; TCR interaction strength was therefore also inferred from TRB CDR3 physicochemical properties.

CDR1 is given as SEHNR and CDR2 as FQNEAQ, both from the germline V gene (reference sequence). There are 15 amino acids in the CDR3, from cysteine to phenylalanine inclusive. No DNA is listed. This clonotype is medium-sized (0.01 to 0.1%), judged from its frequency; no count is recorded. Its antigen remains unidentified. Reads for this sample came from a NextSeq 550. The Human TCR Profiling Kit (MiLaboratory) was used to prepare UMI-labeled 5' RACE TRB cDNA libraries. cDNA synthesis used the entire amount of extracted RNA, and PCR amplification then used the entire amount of cDNA produced. Libraries were prepared in parallel using an identical number of PCR cycles. From the authors' description of their analysis: With a requirement of at least two reads per UMI, MIGEC and MiXCR extracted about 52,000 +/- 9,100 unique UMI-labeled TRB cDNA molecules per library. Each library averaged about 37,000 +/- 9,700 functional in-frame TRB CDR3 nucleotide clonotypes without stop codons. After downsampling to 5000 UMI-labeled TRB molecules per sample, diversity metrics, including normalized Shannon-Wiener and Chao1, were computed in VDJtools. For the central five CDR3 residues, VDJtools calculated physicochemical properties weighted by clonotype size, namely interaction energy, strength, volume and Kidera factor 4. Each CDR3 protein sequence appears as one entry after TCRdb reprocessed the reads, and no DNA is included. It is TCRdb's table, rather than the study itself, that gives the V and J calls and clone size. This sample's listing comprises about 40,000 distinct CDR3 sequences. Of the sample, approximately 7.7% falls within the top ten clones.

Each CD8+ T cell subset was flow-sorted in triplicate, with over 250,000 cells per subset placed directly into RLT lysis buffer. Peripheral blood mononuclear cells were isolated from buffy coats using standard density gradient centrifugation. Total RNA was extracted from sorted cells using an RNeasy Mini Kit. The chain is assembled from TRBV7-9 and TRBJ2-7; TCRdb designates TRBD1, a call that cannot be tested without DNA. Sequenced: memory CD8+ T cells from blood. In the paper's terms, the cell subset or site label means: conventional CD8+ memory T cells (TMEM), sorted as controls. The receptor's source is a human donor in good health. Some clones in this sample may be carry-over from other donors' samples. The CDR3 amino acid sequence is: CASSAPGTGGYEQYF.